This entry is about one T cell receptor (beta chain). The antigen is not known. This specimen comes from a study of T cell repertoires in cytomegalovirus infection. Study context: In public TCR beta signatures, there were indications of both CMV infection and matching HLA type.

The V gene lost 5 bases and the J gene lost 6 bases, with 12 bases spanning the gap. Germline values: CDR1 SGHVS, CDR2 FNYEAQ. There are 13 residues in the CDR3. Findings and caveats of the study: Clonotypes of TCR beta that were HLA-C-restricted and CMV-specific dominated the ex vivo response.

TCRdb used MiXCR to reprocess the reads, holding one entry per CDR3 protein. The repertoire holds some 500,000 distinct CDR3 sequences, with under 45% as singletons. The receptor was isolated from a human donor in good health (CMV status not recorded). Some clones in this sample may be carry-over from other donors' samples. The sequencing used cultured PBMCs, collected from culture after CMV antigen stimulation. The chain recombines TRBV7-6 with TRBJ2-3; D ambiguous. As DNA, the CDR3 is TGTGCCAGCAGCGCGGCCGGGTCGGATACGCAGTATTTT. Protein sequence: CASSAAGSDTQYF.